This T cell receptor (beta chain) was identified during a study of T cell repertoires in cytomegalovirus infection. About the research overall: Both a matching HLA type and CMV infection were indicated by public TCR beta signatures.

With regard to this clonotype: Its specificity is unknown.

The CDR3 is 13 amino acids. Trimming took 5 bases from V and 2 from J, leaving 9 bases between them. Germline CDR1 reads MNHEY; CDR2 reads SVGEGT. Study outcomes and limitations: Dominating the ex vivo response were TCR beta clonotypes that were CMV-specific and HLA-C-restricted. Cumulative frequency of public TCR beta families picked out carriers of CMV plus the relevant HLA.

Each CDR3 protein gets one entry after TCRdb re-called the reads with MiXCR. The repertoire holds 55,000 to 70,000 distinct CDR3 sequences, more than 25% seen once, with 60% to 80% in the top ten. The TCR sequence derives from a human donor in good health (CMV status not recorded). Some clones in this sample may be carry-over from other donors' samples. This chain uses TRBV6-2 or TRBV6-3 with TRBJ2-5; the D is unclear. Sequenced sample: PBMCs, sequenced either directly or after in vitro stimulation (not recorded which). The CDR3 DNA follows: TGTGCCAGCAGTCGTTACCTACAAGAGACCCAGTACTTC. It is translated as CASSRYLQETQYF.